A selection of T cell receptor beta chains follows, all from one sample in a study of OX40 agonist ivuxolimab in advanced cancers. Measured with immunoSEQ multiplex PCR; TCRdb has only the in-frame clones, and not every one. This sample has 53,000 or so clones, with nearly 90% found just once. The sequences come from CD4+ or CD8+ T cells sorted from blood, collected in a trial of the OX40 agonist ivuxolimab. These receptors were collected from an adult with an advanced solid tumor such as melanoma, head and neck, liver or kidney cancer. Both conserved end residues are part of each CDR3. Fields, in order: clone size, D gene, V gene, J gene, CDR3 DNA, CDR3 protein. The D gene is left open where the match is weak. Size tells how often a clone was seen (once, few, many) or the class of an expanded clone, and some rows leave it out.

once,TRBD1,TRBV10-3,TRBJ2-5,TGTGCCGCATCAAAGGGGGCAGGGGGAGAGACCCAGTACTTC,CAASKGAGGETQYF
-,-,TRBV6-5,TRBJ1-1,TGTGCCAGCAGTTACTATGAAAAGAACACTGAAGCTTTCTTT,CASSYYEKNTEAFF
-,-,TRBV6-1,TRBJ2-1,TGTGCCAGCAGTGAATTTAGGGCCCGAAACAATGAGCAGTTCTTC,CASSEFRARNNEQFF
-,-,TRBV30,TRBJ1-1,TGTGCCTGGAAGGGTACCCCCAGGGCAGGGACTGAAGCTTTCTTT,CAWKGTPRAGTEAFF
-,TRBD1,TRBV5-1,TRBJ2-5,TGCGCCAGCAGCTCGACAGGGGGCGGAGAGACCCAGTACTTC,CASSSTGGGETQYF
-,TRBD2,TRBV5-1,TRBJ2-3,TGCGCCAGCAGCCCCGGGGCTAGCGGGGCCGGAGATACGCAGTATTTT,CASSPGASGAGDTQYF
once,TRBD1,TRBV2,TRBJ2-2,TGTGCCGGGAAGGGGACAGGTGGGAACACCGGGGAGCTGTTTTTT,CAGKGTGGNTGELFF
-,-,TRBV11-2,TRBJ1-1,TGTGCCAGCAGCTTAAGGGAATGGGGCACTGAAGCTTTCTTT,CASSLREWGTEAFF
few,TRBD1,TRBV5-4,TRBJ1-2,TGTGCCAGCAGCCTTGACAGGGGCTATGGCTACACCTTC,CASSLDRGYGYTF
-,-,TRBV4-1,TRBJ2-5,TGCGCCAGCAGCCACTTAGGACAGCTCCAAGAGACCCAGTACTTC,CASSHLGQLQETQYF
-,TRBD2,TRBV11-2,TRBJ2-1,TGTGCCAGCAGCCCCAGTGCGGGGGGCCCTTACAATGAGCAGTTCTTC,CASSPSAGGPYNEQFF
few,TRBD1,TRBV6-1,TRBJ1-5,TGTGCCAGCAGGGGGACAGGGGTGGGCAATCAGCCCCAGCATTTT,CASRGTGVGNQPQHF
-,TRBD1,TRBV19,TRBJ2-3,TGTGCCACCAGGACAGGGACCGGCACAGATACGCAGTATTTT,CATRTGTGTDTQYF
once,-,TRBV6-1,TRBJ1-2,TGTGCCAGCAGTGAAGCCAGGGCGAGGGGCTACACCTTC,CASSEARARGYTF
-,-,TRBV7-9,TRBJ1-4,TGTGCCAGCAGCCCCCGTGGGTGGGAGGAAAAACTGTTTTTT,CASSPRGWEEKLFF